The subject of this entry is one T cell receptor (beta chain). Libraries were prepared by immunoSEQ multiplex PCR; TCRdb keeps only in-frame clonotypes and omits some of them. The table records over 150,000 clones, 83% of them present only once. This entry is derived from a study of blood T cell repertoires in COVID-19. The CDR3 consists of 15 residues. The junction had 3 bases not matched to a gene; V was cut back by 4 bases and J by 1 base. Germline values: CDR1 SGHRS, CDR2 YFSETQ. Sequences were obtained from peripheral blood. This TCR was recovered from a woman aged 80 or older with acute or convalescent COVID-19. The rearrangement joins TRBV5-1 to TRBJ2-2; 8 nucleotides line up with TRBD1. This CDR3 is CASSPGTGNTGELFF. The CDR3 bases are TGCGCCAGCAGCCCCGGGACAGGGAACACCGGGGAGCTGTTTTTT.